This T cell receptor (beta chain) was documented in a study of early T cells in non-severe SARS-CoV-2 infection. Background on the study: From unsorted whole blood, bulk RNA was sequenced, and the chains remained unpaired.

The TCR library protocol attached unique molecular identifiers to the individual cDNA molecules. TCRdb re-called the 5' RACE reads with MiXCR, one entry per CDR3 protein. Found here are around 77,000 distinct CDR3 sequences, about 5% of them singletons; the top ten hold 7.3%. This clonotype was recorded at least ten times. Germline V gene data show CDR1 as LNHDA and CDR2 as SQIVND (reference sequence). The V segment lost 1 base and the J segment 0 bases; nucleotides outside the gene matches: 3. The CDR3 totals 15 residues. The chain has TRBV19 and TRBJ2-7; TRBD2 aligns across 7 bases. The starting material was whole blood, obtained at baseline. The TCR originated in an adult who was a healthcare worker with PCR-confirmed SARS-CoV-2 infection or an uninfected control (not recorded which). Here the CDR3 DNA reads TGTGCCAGTAGTATAGTGCGGGAGCCCTCCTACGAGCAGTACTTC. Translating gives CASSIVREPSYEQYF.